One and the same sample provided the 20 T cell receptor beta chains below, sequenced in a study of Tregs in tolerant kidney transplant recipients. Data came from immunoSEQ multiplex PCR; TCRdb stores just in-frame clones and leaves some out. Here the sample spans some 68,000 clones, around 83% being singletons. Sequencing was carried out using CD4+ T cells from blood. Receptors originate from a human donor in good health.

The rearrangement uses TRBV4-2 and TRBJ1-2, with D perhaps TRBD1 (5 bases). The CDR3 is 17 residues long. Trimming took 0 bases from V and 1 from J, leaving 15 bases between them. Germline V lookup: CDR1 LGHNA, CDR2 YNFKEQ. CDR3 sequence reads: CASSQEGSQAFNYGYTF. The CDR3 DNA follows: TGTGCCAGCAGCCAAGAGGGCTCACAGGCTTTTAACTATGGCTACACCTTC.

This CDR3 reads CASSPWPRGIRNQPQHF. In DNA form, the CDR3 reads TGTGCCAGCAGCCCCTGGCCCCGAGGGATTCGCAATCAGCCCCAGCATTTT. The chain recombines TRBV7-2 with TRBJ1-5; D is undetermined. Deletions cut 5 bases from V and 2 bases from J, with 19 bases between. Germline assignment: CDR1 SGHTA and CDR2 FQGNSA. The CDR3 is made up of 17 amino acids.

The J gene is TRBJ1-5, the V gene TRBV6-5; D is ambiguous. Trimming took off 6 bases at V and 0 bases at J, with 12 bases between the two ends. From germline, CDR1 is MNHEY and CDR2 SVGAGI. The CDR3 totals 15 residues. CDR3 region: CASSPEGRSNQPQHF. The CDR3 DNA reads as TGTGCCAGCAGCCCCGAAGGCCGTAGCAATCAGCCCCAGCATTTT.

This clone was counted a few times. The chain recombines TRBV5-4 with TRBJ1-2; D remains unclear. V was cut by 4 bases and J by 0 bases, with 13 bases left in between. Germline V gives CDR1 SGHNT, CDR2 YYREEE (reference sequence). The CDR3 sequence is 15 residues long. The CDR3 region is CASSRGTWTNYGYTF. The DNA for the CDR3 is TGTGCCAGCAGCCGTGGAACGTGGACTAACTATGGCTACACCTTC.

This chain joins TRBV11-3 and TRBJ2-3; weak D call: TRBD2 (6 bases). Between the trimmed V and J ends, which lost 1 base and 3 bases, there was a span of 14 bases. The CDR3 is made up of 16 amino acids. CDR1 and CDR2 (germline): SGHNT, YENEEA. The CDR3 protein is CASSLVGGSGTDTQYF. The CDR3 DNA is TGTGCCAGCAGCTTAGTCGGTGGGAGCGGGACAGATACGCAGTATTTT.

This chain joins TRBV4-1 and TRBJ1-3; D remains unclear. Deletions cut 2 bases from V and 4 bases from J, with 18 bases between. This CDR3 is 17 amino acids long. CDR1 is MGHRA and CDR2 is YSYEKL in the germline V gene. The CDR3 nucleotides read TGCGCCAGCAGCCAATTTACCGCCGTACCAGGAGGAAACACCATATATTTT. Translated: CASSQFTAVPGGNTIYF.

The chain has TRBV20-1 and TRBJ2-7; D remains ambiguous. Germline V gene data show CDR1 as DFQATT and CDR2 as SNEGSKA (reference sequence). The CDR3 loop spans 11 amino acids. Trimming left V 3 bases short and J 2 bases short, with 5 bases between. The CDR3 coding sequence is TGCAGTGCTAGGGGTCCCTACGAGCAGTACTTC. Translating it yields CSARGPYEQYF.

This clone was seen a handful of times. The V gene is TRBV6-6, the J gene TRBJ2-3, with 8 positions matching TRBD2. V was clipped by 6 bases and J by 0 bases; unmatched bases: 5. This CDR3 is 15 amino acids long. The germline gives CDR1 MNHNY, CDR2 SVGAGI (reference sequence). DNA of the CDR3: TGTGCCAGCAGACTTAGCGGGGCTAGCACAGATACGCAGTATTTT. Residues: CASRLSGASTDTQYF.

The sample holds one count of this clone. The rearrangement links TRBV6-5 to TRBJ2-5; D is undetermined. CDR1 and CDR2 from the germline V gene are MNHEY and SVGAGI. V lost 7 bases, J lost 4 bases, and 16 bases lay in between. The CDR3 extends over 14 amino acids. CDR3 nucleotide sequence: TGTGCCAGCACCCGAATAGTAGGGCTAGAGACCCAGTACTTC. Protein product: CASTRIVGLETQYF.

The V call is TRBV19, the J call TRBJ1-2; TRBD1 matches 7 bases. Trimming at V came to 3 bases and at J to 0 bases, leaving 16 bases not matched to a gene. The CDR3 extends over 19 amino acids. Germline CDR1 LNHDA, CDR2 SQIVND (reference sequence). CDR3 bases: TGTGCCAGTAGTATCTACCCCCCAACAAGGCAGGGGGCTAACTATGGCTACACCTTC. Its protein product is CASSIYPPTRQGANYGYTF. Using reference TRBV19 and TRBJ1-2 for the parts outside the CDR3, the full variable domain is DGGITQSPKYLFRKEGQNVTLSCEQNLNHDAMYWYRQDPGQGLRLIYYSQIVNDFQKGDIAEGYSVSREKKESFPLTVTSAQKNPTAFYLCASSIYPPTRQGANYGYTFGSGTRLTVV.

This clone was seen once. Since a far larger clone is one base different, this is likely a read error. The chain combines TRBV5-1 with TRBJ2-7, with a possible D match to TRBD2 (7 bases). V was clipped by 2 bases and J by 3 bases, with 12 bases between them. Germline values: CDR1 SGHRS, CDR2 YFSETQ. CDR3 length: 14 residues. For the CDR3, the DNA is TGCGCCAGCAGCTTACGGGGGGCGGACTACGAGCAGTACTTC. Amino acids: CASSLRGADYEQYF.

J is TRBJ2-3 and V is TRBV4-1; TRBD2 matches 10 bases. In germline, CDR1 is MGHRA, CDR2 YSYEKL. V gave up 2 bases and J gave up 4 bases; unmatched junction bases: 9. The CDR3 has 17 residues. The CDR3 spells CASSQKLGTSGADTQYF. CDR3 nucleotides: TGCGCCAGCAGCCAAAAACTGGGAACTAGCGGGGCAGATACGCAGTATTTT.

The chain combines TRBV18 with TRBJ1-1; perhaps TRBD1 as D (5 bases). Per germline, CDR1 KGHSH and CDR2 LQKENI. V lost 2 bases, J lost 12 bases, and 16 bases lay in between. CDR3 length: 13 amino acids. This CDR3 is CASSPGARIDPFF. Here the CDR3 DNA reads TGTGCCAGCTCACCAGGGGCCAGGATCGACCCTTTCTTT.

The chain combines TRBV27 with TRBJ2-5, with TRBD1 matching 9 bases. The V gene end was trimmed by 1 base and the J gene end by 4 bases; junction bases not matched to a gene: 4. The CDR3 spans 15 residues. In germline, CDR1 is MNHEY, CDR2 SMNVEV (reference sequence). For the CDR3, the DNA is TGTGCCAGCAGTTTATGGGGACAGGGAAGAGAGACCCAGTACTTC. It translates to CASSLWGQGRETQYF.

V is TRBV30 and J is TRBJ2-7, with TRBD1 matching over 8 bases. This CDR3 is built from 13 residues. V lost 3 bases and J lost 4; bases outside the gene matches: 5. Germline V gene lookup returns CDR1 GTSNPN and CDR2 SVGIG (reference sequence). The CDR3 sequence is CAWSRDRNYEQYF. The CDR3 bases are TGTGCCTGGAGCCGGGACAGGAATTACGAGCAGTACTTC.

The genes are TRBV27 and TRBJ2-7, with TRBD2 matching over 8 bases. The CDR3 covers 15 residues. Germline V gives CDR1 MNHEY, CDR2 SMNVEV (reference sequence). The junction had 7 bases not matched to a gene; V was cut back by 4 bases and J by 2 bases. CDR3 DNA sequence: TGTGCCAGCAGTTCCTGGACTAGCTTCGCCTACGAGCAGTACTTC. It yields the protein CASSSWTSFAYEQYF.

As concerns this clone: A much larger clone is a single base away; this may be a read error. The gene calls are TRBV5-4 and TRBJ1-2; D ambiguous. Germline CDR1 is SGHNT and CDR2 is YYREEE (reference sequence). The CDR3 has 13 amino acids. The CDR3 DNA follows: TGTGTCAGCAGCTTGGAGGGAAACTATGGCTACACCTTC. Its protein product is CVSSLEGNYGYTF.

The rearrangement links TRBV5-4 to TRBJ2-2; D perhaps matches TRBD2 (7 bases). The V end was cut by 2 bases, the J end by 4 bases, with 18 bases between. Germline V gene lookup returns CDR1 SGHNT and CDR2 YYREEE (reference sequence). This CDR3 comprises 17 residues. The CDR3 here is CASSLGWRGGSTGELFF. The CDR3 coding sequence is TGTGCCAGCAGCTTAGGATGGAGGGGGGGCAGCACCGGGGAGCTGTTTTTT.

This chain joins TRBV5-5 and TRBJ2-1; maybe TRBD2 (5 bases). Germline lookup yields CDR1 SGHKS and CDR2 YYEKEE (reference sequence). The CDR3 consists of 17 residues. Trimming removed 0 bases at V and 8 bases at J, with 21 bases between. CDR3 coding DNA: TGTGCCAGCAGCTTGGGGTTTCAACTAGGCCCCAAAGATGAGCAGTTCTTC. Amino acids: CASSLGFQLGPKDEQFF.

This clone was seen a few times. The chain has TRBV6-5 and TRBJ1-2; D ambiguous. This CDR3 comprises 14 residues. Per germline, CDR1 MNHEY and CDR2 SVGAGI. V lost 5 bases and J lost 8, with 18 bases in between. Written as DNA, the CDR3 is TGTGCCAGCAGTAACGTAGGGTCCCACAGAGGCTACACCTTC. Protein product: CASSNVGSHRGYTF.